This is a list of T cell receptor beta chains from one sample in a study of PD-1 blockade in classical Hodgkin lymphoma. The assay was immunoSEQ multiplex PCR, and TCRdb's table has in-frame clones only and misses some. The profile shows roughly 20,000 clones, over 70% of them singletons. This sample comprised peripheral blood mononuclear cells (PBMCs), obtained before the fourth cycle of nivolumab. Receptors were obtained from a human donor with classical Hodgkin lymphoma. The CDR3 runs from the conserved cysteine through the conserved F or W. The order of the fields is clone size, J gene, D gene, V gene, CDR3 protein, CDR3 DNA. A D gene is named only where the DNA matches it firmly. Where a row states a size, it is once, few, many or the class of an expanded clone; other rows omit it.

>.|TRBJ1-6|.|TRBV4-2
CASSPYYNSPLHF
TGTGCCAGCAGCCCCTATTATAATTCACCCCTCCACTTT
>.|TRBJ2-1|TRBD2|TRBV6-6
CATHPAGGQGEQFF
TGTGCCACCCATCCAGCGGGAGGGCAGGGAGAGCAGTTCTTC
>.|TRBJ1-2|TRBD1|TRBV6-6
CASSKRDRKVDGYTF
TGTGCCAGCAGTAAACGGGACAGAAAGGTAGATGGCTACACCTTC
>.|TRBJ2-1|TRBD2|TRBV4-1
CASSQGLLAGGRNEQFF
TGCGCCAGCAGCCAGGGATTACTAGCGGGAGGGAGGAATGAGCAGTTCTTC
>.|TRBJ1-2|.|TRBV5-1
CASSRSPGSNYGYTF
TGCGCCAGCAGCCGCTCACCAGGATCCAACTATGGCTACACCTTC
>.|TRBJ2-3|.|TRBV7-6
CASSFGGTDTQYF
TGTGCCAGCAGCTTCGGCGGAACAGATACGCAGTATTTT
>.|TRBJ2-7|TRBD1|TRBV30
CAWSHGQDYEQYF
TGTGCCTGGAGTCATGGACAGGACTACGAGCAGTACTTC
>.|TRBJ2-7|.|TRBV2
CASSEAGPSYEQYF
TGTGCCAGCAGTGAGGCAGGGCCCTCCTACGAGCAGTACTTC
>once|TRBJ2-1|TRBD1|TRBV27
CASSYFPGQGVDEQFF
TGTGCCAGCAGTTACTTTCCGGGACAGGGGGTCGATGAGCAGTTCTTC
>.|TRBJ2-3|.|TRBV11-2
CAMMGEADTQYF
TGTGCCATGATGGGGGAAGCAGATACGCAGTATTTT
>once|TRBJ2-5|TRBD1|TRBV7-3
CASSLTGSRGETQYF
TGTGCCAGCAGCTTAACAGGGTCCAGGGGGGAGACCCAGTACTTC
>.|TRBJ2-5|TRBD2|TRBV4-1
CASSRAGEETQYF
TGCGCCAGCAGCCGAGCGGGGGAAGAGACCCAGTACTTC
>.|TRBJ2-3|TRBD2|TRBV30
CAWSKTSGSTDTQYF
TGTGCCTGGAGTAAGACTAGCGGGAGCACAGATACGCAGTATTTT
>few|TRBJ1-2|.|TRBV2
CASSAGWYDAYGYTF
TGTGCCAGCAGTGCTGGCTGGTATGATGCGTATGGCTACACCTTC
>.|TRBJ2-7|.|TRBV18
CASSPSQGGHYEQYF
TGTGCCAGCTCACCTTCCCAGGGAGGACACTACGAGCAGTACTTC
>few|TRBJ2-4|.|TRBV27
CASSSDSLAKNIQYF
TGTGCCAGCAGTTCGGACAGCCTAGCCAAAAACATTCAGTACTTC
>.|TRBJ2-1|TRBD2|TRBV2
CATPGLGFNEQFF
TGTGCCACCCCGGGACTAGGGTTCAATGAGCAGTTCTTC
>.|TRBJ2-5|.|TRBV5-1
CASSSGQHQETQYF
TGCGCCAGCAGCTCCGGACAGCATCAAGAGACCCAGTACTTC
>.|TRBJ1-1|.|TRBV6-5
CASIPPGMTEAFF
TGTGCCAGCATCCCGCCAGGGATGACTGAAGCTTTCTTT
>.|TRBJ2-7|TRBD1|TRBV7-9
CASSLELYTGASSYEQYF
TGTGCCAGCAGCTTAGAGCTATATACAGGGGCAAGCTCCTACGAGCAGTACTTC
>.|TRBJ2-1|.|TRBV29-1
CSVYGGRYNEQFF
TGCAGCGTTTACGGGGGCCGATACAATGAGCAGTTCTTC
>.|TRBJ1-4|.|TRBV27
CASSLTQSQEKLFF
TGTGCCAGCAGTTTAACCCAGAGTCAGGAAAAACTGTTTTTT
>.|TRBJ1-3|.|TRBV7-2
CASSLAGSLTSGNTIYF
TGTGCCAGCAGCTTAGCGGGCAGCCTCACCTCTGGAAACACCATATATTTT
>.|TRBJ2-7|TRBD2|TRBV7-3
CASARLAHEQYF
TGTGCCAGCGCCCGACTAGCCCACGAGCAGTACTTC
>.|TRBJ2-3|.|TRBV10-1
CASSESLGQYDTQYF
TGCGCCAGCAGTGAATCACTAGGCCAGTACGATACGCAGTATTTT
>.|TRBJ2-1|TRBD2|TRBV5-1
CASSLLAGSSYNEQFF
TGCGCCAGCAGCCTACTAGCGGGGAGCTCCTACAATGAGCAGTTCTTC
>.|TRBJ1-2|.|TRBV18
CASSPSAGANYGYTF
TGTGCCAGCTCCCCTAGCGCAGGGGCTAACTATGGCTACACCTTC